Listed here are 20 T cell receptor beta chains from one sample, sequenced in a study of blood T cell repertoires in COVID-19. Libraries were prepared by immunoSEQ multiplex PCR; TCRdb keeps only in-frame clonotypes and omits some of them. The sample yields 40,000 or so clones, about nine tenths seen once. The sequenced material came from peripheral blood. Source of these receptors: a human donor in a cohort sampled during active COVID-19.

The J gene is TRBJ2-5, the V gene TRBV6-5; TRBD1 matches 10 bases. The V segment lost 0 bases and the J segment 5 bases; nucleotides outside the gene matches: 6. This CDR3 region has 16 residues. Germline CDR1 and CDR2: MNHEY and SVGAGI. CDR3 in amino acids: CASSYSDRGLGETQYF. The CDR3 DNA follows: TGTGCCAGCAGTTACTCCGACAGGGGGCTTGGGGAGACCCAGTACTTC.

This clone was found once. In nucleotides, the CDR3 is TGTGCCAGCAGCTCCTCCGGGGTAGCTAACTATGGCTACACCTTC. Translating it yields CASSSSGVANYGYTF. The chain joins TRBV9 to TRBJ1-2, with D uncertain. V was trimmed by 4 bases and J by 0 bases, leaving 13 bases between them. This CDR3 region has 15 residues. Germline CDR1 is SGDLS and CDR2 is YYNGEE.

The chain links TRBV9 to TRBJ1-2, with D possibly matching TRBD1 (6 bases). The CDR3 totals 14 residues. V was shortened by 4 bases and J by 4 bases, with 14 bases between the two germline ends. Germline loops: CDR1 SGDLS, CDR2 YYNGEE. CDR3 in amino acids: CASSPRDIGYGYTF. In DNA, the CDR3 is TGTGCCAGCAGCCCCCGGGACATAGGCTATGGCTACACCTTC. Combining the CDR3 with reference TRBV9 and TRBJ1-2 gives the whole variable domain DSGVTQTPKHLITATGQRVTLRCSPRSGDLSVYWYQQSLDQGLQFLIQYYNGEERAKGNILERFSAQQFPDLHSELNLSSLELGDSALYFCASSPRDIGYGYTFGSGTRLTVV.

This chain joins TRBV6-6 and TRBJ2-7, with D perhaps matching TRBD1 (6 bases). The V end lost 7 bases, the J end lost 4 bases, and 14 bases lay between the germline ends. The CDR3 has 13 residues. CDR1 and CDR2 (germline): MNHNY, SVGAGI (reference sequence). The CDR3 reads CASTFGTSYEQYF. CDR3 nucleotides: TGTGCCAGCACCTTCGGGACATCTTACGAGCAGTACTTC.

This chain uses TRBV20-1 with TRBJ2-7; D is perhaps TRBD1 (7 bases). CDR1 and CDR2 from the germline V gene are DFQATT and SNEGSKA (reference sequence). The V end was cut by 5 bases, the J end by 5 bases, with 10 bases between. The CDR3 contains 11 residues. The DNA of the CDR3 is TGCAGTGCTGACAGGGAGGACGAGCAGTACTTC. The encoded protein is CSADREDEQYF.

This chain links TRBV9 with TRBJ2-2; D gene unclear. The ends were cut back, 5 bases at V and 1 base at J, with 9 bases in the middle. This CDR3 is built from 14 residues. CDR1 is SGDLS and CDR2 is YYNGEE in the germline V gene. The DNA of the CDR3 is TGTGCCAGCAGAGCAGGCTGGAACACCGGGGAGCTGTTTTTT. The encoded protein is CASRAGWNTGELFF. Supplemented by reference TRBV9 and TRBJ2-2, the full variable domain reads DSGVTQTPKHLITATGQRVTLRCSPRSGDLSVYWYQQSLDQGLQFLIQYYNGEERAKGNILERFSAQQFPDLHSELNLSSLELGDSALYFCASRAGWNTGELFFGEGSRLTVL.

The chain employs TRBV7-9 and TRBJ1-2; D remains ambiguous. CDR1 and CDR2 (germline): SEHNR, FQNEAQ (reference sequence). CDR3 length: 13 amino acids. V dropped 1 base and J dropped 4 bases, with 7 bases sitting between them. The chain's CDR3 is CASSLVPGYGYTF. The CDR3 DNA sequence: TGTGCCAGCAGCTTAGTGCCCGGCTATGGCTACACCTTC.

This clone was observed a single time. J is TRBJ2-7 and V is TRBV7-3, with 7 bases aligning to TRBD2. Germline lookup yields CDR1 SGHTA and CDR2 FQGTGA. Losses at the gene ends were 5 bases for V and 2 bases for J; bases not matched to a gene: 6. This CDR3 is 14 amino acids long. CDR3 in DNA: TGTGCCAGCAGCCCCGGGGGGTCTCCCTACGAGCAGTACTTC. It encodes CASSPGGSPYEQYF.

The chain uses TRBV6-5 and TRBJ2-3; D ambiguous. CDR1 is MNHEY, CDR2 SVGAGI, per germline. This CDR3 has 14 amino acids. The V end was cut by 7 bases, the J end by 0 bases, with 11 bases between. The CDR3 coding sequence is TGTGCCAGCAAGTTAAGCCCTAGCACAGATACGCAGTATTTT. It translates to CASKLSPSTDTQYF.

This clone appeared once. J is TRBJ1-3 and V is TRBV25-1, with a possible D match to TRBD1 (6 bases). V shed 2 bases and J shed 3 bases, with 14 bases lying between them. Germline CDR1 MGHDK, CDR2 SYGVNS. This CDR3 comprises 16 residues. The DNA of the CDR3 is TGTGCCAGCAGTGAAACGGGACACTCCTATGGAAACACCATATATTTT. Amino acid sequence: CASSETGHSYGNTIYF.

The chain is built from TRBV30 and TRBJ2-5; 11 positions match TRBD1. Per the germline V gene, CDR1 is GTSNPN and CDR2 is SVGIG (reference sequence). V dropped 0 bases and J dropped 4; count of bases not matched to a gene: 1. There are 14 residues in the CDR3. CDR3 nucleotide sequence: TGTGCCTGGAGTGTCGGACAGGGGGCAGAGACCCAGTACTTC. Its protein is CAWSVGQGAETQYF.

This chain uses TRBV10-3 with TRBJ2-2, with 7 bases aligning to TRBD1. Germline V lookup: CDR1 ENHRY, CDR2 SYGVKD. V was clipped by 9 bases and J by 0 bases; unmatched bases: 7. This CDR3 has 15 residues. CDR3: CAIPQGTTNTGELFF. Written as DNA, the CDR3 is TGTGCCATACCACAGGGGACCACGAACACCGGGGAGCTGTTTTTT.

This chain uses TRBV7-6 with TRBJ2-2; 8 nucleotides align to TRBD1. CDR3 length: 16 residues. After removal of 2 bases from V and 4 bases from J, the junction contained 6 bases not matched to a gene. The V gene's germline CDR1 is SGHVS and CDR2 FNYEAQ. CDR3 nucleotides: TGTGCCAGCAGCTTAAAGGGACAGGACGTCACCGGGGAGCTGTTTTTT. Its protein product is CASSLKGQDVTGELFF.

The rearrangement joins TRBV27 to TRBJ1-5; no clear D gene. The CDR3 spans 19 residues. CDR1 is MNHEY and CDR2 is SMNVEV in the germline V gene (reference sequence). V was clipped by 0 bases and J by 0 bases, with 18 bases between them. CDR3 in amino acids: CASSLSWAGAPYSNQPQHF. The CDR3 DNA sequence: TGTGCCAGCAGTTTATCGTGGGCAGGCGCACCCTATAGCAATCAGCCCCAGCATTTT.

V gene TRBV4-1 combines with J gene TRBJ2-5; weak D call: TRBD1 (6 bases). The V gene lost 0 bases and the J gene lost 5 bases, with 13 bases spanning the gap. This CDR3 has 15 residues. Germline V CDR1 and CDR2: MGHRA, YSYEKL. DNA of the CDR3: TGCGCCAGCAGCCAAGACACGCAGGGGTGGGAGACCCAGTACTTC. Residues: CASSQDTQGWETQYF.

This clone turned up a few times. The gene calls are TRBV18 and TRBJ1-2; D gene unclear. Germline V CDR1 and CDR2: KGHSH, LQKENI. The CDR3 consists of 13 residues. V lost 4 bases to trimming and J lost 4 bases, with 10 bases between them. The CDR3 coding sequence is TGTGCCAGCTCACAGGAGGGTCCCTATGGCTACACCTTC. It specifies CASSQEGPYGYTF.

The rearrangement links TRBV7-8 to TRBJ1-6; D remains unclear. V dropped 0 bases and J dropped 10 bases, with 16 bases sitting between them. This CDR3 comprises 16 residues. CDR1 and CDR2 from the germline V gene are SGHVS and FQNEAQ. The CDR3 reads CASSLAQNAGRSPLHF. DNA of the CDR3: TGTGCCAGCAGCTTAGCGCAAAACGCCGGTCGGTCACCCCTCCACTTT.

The rearrangement links TRBV5-4 to TRBJ2-5; a possible D gene is TRBD1 (5 bases). With 0 bases removed from V and 0 bases from J, the gap between germline ends came to 6 bases. The length of the CDR3 is 14 residues. From germline, CDR1 is SGHNT and CDR2 YYREEE (reference sequence). In nucleotides, the CDR3 is TGTGCCAGCAGCTTGGGACAGTACCAAGAGACCCAGTACTTC. Amino acids: CASSLGQYQETQYF.

The chain is built from TRBV2 and TRBJ2-7; 8 bases match TRBD1. V lost 4 bases to trimming and J lost 5 bases; unmatched junction nucleotides: 16. The CDR3 consists of 17 residues. Germline V CDR1 and CDR2: SNHLY, FYNNEI. CDR3 sequence reads: CASSGQGQDPTGDEQYF. The DNA of the CDR3 is TGTGCCAGCAGTGGTCAGGGACAGGATCCCACGGGCGACGAGCAGTACTTC.

The chain employs TRBV7-9 and TRBJ1-2, with 9 bases aligning to TRBD1. The CDR3 spans 16 residues. Germline trimming cut 4 bases from V and 5 bases from J; bases unmatched to any gene: 11. Per germline, CDR1 SEHNR and CDR2 FQNEAQ (reference sequence). The CDR3 sequence: CASSSIGTGYHYGYTF. The CDR3 coding sequence is TGTGCCAGCAGCTCCATAGGGACAGGGTATCATTATGGCTACACCTTC.